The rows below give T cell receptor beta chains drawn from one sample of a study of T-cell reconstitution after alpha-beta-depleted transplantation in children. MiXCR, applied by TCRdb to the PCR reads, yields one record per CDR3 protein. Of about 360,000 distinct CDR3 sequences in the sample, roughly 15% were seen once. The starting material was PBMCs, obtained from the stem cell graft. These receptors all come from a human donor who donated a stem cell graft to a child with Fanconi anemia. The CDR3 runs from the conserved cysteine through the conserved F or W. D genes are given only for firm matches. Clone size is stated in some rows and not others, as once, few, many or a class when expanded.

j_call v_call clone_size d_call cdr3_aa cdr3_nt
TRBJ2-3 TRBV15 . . CATNTDRINTDTQYF TGTGCCACCAACACGGACAGAATCAACACAGATACGCAGTATTTT
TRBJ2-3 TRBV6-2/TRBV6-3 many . CASTQRFRRDTQYF TGTGCCAGCACCCAACGGTTCCGACGAGATACGCAGTATTTT
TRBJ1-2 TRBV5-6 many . CASSPASVETYGYTF TGTGCCAGCAGCCCCGCCTCGGTGGAGACTTATGGCTACACCTTC
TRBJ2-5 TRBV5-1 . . CASSPGRGSETQYF TGCGCCAGCTCCCCCGGGCGGGGATCAGAGACCCAGTACTTC
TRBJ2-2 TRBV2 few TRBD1 CASSRDRVRELFF TGTGCCAGCAGTCGCGACAGGGTACGGGAGCTGTTTTTT
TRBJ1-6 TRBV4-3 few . CASSLGPGDSPLHF TGCGCCAGCAGCCTCGGGCCGGGGGACTCACCCCTCCACTTT
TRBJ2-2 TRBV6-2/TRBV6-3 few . CASSYTPGSYTGELFF TGTGCCAGCAGTTACACCCCAGGCTCGTACACCGGGGAGCTGTTTTTT
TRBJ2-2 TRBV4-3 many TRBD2 CASSLSPSGAGELFF TGCGCCAGCAGCCTATCCCCTAGCGGGGCCGGGGAGCTGTTTTTT
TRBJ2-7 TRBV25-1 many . CASPRSWAGSSYEQYF TGTGCCAGCCCTAGGAGTTGGGCGGGGAGCTCCTACGAGCAGTACTTC
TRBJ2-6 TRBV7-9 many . CASSLISGANVLTF TGTGCCAGCAGCTTGATTTCTGGGGCCAACGTCCTGACTTTC
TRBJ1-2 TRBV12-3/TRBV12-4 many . CASSSPNKGSLLEGYTF TGTGCCAGCAGTTCTCCAAATAAGGGGTCCCTCCTTGAAGGCTACACCTTC
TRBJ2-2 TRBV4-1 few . CASTQTAYNTGELFF TGCGCCAGCACCCAAACGGCCTATAACACCGGGGAGCTGTTTTTT
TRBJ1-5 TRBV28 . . CASRTENSNQPQHF TGTGCCAGCAGGACTGAAAATAGCAATCAGCCCCAGCATTTT
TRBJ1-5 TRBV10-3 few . CAIRSELNQPQHF TGTGCCATCAGGTCAGAACTCAATCAGCCCCAGCATTTT
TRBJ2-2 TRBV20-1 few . CSARDLNTGELFF TGCAGTGCTAGAGACCTGAACACCGGGGAGCTGTTTTTT
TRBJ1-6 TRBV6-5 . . CASTYSWSSYNSPLHF TGTGCCAGCACCTACTCCTGGAGCTCCTATAATTCACCCCTCCACTTT
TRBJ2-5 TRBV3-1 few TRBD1 CASSPGTGNQETQYF TGTGCCAGCAGCCCGGGGACAGGGAACCAAGAGACCCAGTACTTC
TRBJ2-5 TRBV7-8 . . CASSLEWIQETQYF TGTGCCAGCAGCTTAGAATGGATCCAAGAGACCCAGTACTTC
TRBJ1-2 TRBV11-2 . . CASSLVVLGRDGYTF TGTGCCAGCAGCTTAGTGGTACTTGGGCGGGATGGCTACACCTTC
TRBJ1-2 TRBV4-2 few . CASSQDRGTYGYTF TGTGCCAGCAGCCAAGATCGAGGGACGTATGGCTACACCTTC
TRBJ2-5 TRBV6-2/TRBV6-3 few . CASSPDWETQYF TGTGCCAGCAGCCCGGACTGGGAGACCCAGTACTTC
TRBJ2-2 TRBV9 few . CASTAGGTANTGELFF TGTGCCAGCACCGCCGGGGGGACAGCGAACACCGGGGAGCTGTTTTTT